This T cell receptor beta chain was recovered during a study of T cell repertoires in cytomegalovirus infection. TCRdb independently ran MiXCR on the reads; one entry per CDR3 protein. The repertoire holds roughly 300,000 distinct CDR3 sequences, with about a quarter as singletons. The material sequenced was PBMCs. The source is a human donor in good health (CMV status not recorded). Some clones in this sample may be carry-over from other donors' samples.

The CDR3 region is CATSDTKYAGANVLTF. The CDR3 DNA reads TGTGCCACCAGTGATACGAAGTACGCTGGGGCCAACGTCCTGACTTTC. V is TRBV24-1 and J is TRBJ2-6; no firm D call. This CDR3 has 16 residues. V was trimmed by 3 bases and J by 2 bases, leaving 10 bases between them. CDR1 KGHDR and CDR2 SFDVKD come from the germline V gene.